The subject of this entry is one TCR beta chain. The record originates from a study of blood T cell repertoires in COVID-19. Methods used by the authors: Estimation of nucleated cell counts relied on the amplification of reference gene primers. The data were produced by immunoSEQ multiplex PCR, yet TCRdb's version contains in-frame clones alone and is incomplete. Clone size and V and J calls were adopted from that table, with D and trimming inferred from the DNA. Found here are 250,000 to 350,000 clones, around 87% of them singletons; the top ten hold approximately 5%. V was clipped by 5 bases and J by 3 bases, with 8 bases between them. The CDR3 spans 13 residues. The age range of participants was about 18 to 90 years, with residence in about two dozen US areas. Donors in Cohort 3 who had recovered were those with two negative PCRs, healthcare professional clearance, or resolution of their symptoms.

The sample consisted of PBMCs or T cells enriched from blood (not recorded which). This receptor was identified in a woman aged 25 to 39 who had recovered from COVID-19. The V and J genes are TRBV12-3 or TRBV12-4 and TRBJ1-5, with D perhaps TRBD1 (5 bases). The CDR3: CASSRQFNQPQHF. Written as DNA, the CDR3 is TGTGCCAGCAGTCGACAGTTCAATCAGCCCCAGCATTTT.